This T cell receptor beta chain comes out of a study of CD8 T cells in ankylosing spondylitis. Study-level findings and limits: Clones linked to disease, bearing a CD8+ phenotype, were relatively rare in peripheral blood. Clones tied to disease were said to be significantly enriched in matched ankylosing spondylitis synovial fluid. Seemingly distinctive of ankylosing spondylitis blood was a TCR beta motif formed by eight highly homologous variants. Reports of some motif variants in reactive arthritis synovial fluid and blood predate this one.

CDR1 is MNHEY and CDR2 is SMNVEV in the germline V gene (reference sequence). V trimming: 6 bases; J trimming: 6 bases; junction bases outside the gene matches: 3. The CDR3 loop spans 13 amino acids. With molecular barcodes, quantitative 5'-RACE was used to make the TCR beta libraries. TCRdb ran MiXCR on the 5' RACE reads and lists one entry per CDR3 protein. Of over 600,000 distinct CDR3 sequences in the sample, around 20% are singletons; the top ten hold about a fifth. This clonotype was seen a few times. Antigen unknown. The sequence derives from a male donor with ankylosing spondylitis. The chain employs TRBV27 and TRBJ2-2; 8 nucleotides match TRBD1. Sequencing was carried out using blood, either unsorted or a sorted T cell fraction (not recorded which). In DNA form, the CDR3 reads TGTGCCAGCAGCTGGACAGGGTCCGGGGAGCTGTTTTTT. Translating it yields CASSWTGSGELFF.